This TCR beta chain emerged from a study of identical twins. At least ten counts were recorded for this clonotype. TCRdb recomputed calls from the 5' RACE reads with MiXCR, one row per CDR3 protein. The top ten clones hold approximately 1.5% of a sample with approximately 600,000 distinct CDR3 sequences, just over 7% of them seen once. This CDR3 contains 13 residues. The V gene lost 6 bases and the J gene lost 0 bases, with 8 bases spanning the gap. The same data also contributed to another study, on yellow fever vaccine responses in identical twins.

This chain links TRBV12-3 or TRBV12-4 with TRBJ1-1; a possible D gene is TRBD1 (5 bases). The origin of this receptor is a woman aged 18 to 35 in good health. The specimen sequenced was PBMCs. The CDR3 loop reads CASSTTVNTEAFF. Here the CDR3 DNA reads TGTGCCAGCAGCACGACAGTGAACACTGAAGCTTTCTTT.